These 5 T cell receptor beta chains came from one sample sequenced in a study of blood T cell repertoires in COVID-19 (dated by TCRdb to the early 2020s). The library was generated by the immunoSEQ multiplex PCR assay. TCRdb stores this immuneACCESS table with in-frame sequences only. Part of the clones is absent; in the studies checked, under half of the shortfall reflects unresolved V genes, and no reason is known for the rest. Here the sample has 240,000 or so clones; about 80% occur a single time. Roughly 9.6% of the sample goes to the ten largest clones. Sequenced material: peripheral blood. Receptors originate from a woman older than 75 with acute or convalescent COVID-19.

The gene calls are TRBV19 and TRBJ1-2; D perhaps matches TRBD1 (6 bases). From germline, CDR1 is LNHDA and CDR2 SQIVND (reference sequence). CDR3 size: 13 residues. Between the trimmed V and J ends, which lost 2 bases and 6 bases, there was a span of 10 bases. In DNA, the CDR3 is TGTGCCAGTAGTATACAAACAGGGCATGGCTACACCTTC. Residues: CASSIQTGHGYTF.

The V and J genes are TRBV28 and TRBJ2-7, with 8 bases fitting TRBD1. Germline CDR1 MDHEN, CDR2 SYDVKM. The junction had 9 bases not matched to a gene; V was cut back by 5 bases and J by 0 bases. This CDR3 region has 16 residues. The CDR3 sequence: CASSPWTGSGSYEQYF. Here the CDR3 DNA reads TGTGCCAGCAGTCCGTGGACAGGGAGCGGCTCCTACGAGCAGTACTTC.

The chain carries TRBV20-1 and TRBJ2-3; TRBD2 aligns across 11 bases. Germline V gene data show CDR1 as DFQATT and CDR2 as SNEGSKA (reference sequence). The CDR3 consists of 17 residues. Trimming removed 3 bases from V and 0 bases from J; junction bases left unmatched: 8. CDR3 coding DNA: TGCAGTGCTAGTAGGCTAGCGGGGGGAGTTAGCACAGATACGCAGTATTTT. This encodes CSASRLAGGVSTDTQYF.

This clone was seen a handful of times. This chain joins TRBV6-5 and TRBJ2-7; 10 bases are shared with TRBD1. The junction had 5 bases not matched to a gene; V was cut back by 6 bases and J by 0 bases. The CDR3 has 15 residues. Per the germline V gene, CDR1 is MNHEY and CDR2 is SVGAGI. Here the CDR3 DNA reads TGTGCCAGCAGCTCCCGGGACAGGGGCTCCTACGAGCAGTACTTC. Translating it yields CASSSRDRGSYEQYF.

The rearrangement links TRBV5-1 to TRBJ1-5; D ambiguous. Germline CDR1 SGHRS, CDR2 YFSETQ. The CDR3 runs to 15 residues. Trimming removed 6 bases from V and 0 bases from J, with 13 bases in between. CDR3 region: CASTQTTVSNQPQHF. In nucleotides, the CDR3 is TGCGCCAGCACCCAAACCACAGTTAGCAATCAGCCCCAGCATTTT.